The rows below give T cell receptor beta chains drawn from one sample of a study of OX40 agonist ivuxolimab in advanced cancers. Here immunoSEQ multiplex PCR was the method, and the copy in TCRdb shows in-frame clones only, minus some. This sample has more than 60,000 clones, with 84% found just once. This specimen was CD4+ or CD8+ T cells sorted from blood, taken in a trial of the OX40 agonist ivuxolimab. These receptors came from an adult with an advanced solid tumor such as melanoma, head and neck, liver or kidney cancer. Both conserved end residues are trimmed from each CDR3.

length,J,V,CDR3
13,TRBJ2-1,TRBV19,ASSIEGDIDNEQF
12,TRBJ2-2,TRBV28,ASTIRRQTGELF
13,TRBJ1-6,TRBV30,AWSQGGSYNSPLH
11,NA,TRBV30,AWSSSHRAEQY
10,TRBJ2-1,TRBV29-1,SAGLARDEQF
15,TRBJ2-5,TRBV7-9,ASSLKGLAGVKETQY
10,TRBJ2-5,TRBV6-6,ASMGIQETQY
11,TRBJ1-1,TRBV7-6,ASSSIGGTEAF
14,TRBJ2-3,TRBV14,ASSRVSGGATDTQY
9,TRBJ2-7,TRBV30,AWSSGFEQY
10,TRBJ2-1,TRBV29-1,SVGGGNNEQF
12,TRBJ1-1,TRBV11-3,ASSLEGQATEAF
12,TRBJ2-5,TRBV5-6,ASSSNRGGETQY
11,TRBJ2-7,TRBV7-9,ASSRTPVVEQY
12,TRBJ2-7,TRBV18,ASSVDTGTYEQY
11,TRBJ1-3,TRBV5-8,ASSVGSGNTIY
9,TRBJ2-1,TRBV20-1,SAPAYNEQF
10,TRBJ2-2,TRBV11-2,ASNERAGELF